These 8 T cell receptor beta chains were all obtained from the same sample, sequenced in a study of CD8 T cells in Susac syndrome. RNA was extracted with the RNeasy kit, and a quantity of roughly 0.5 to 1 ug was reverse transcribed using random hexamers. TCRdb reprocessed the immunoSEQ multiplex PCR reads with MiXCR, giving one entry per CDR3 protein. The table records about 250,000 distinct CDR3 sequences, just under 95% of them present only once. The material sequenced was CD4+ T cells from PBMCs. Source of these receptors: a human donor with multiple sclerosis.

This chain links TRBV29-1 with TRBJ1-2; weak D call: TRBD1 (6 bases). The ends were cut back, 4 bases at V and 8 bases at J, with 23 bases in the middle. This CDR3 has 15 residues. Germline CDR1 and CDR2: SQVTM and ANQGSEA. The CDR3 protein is CSVAPFSRQDQGYTF. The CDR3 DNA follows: TGCAGCGTTGCCCCCTTCAGTAGACAGGATCAAGGCTACACCTTC.

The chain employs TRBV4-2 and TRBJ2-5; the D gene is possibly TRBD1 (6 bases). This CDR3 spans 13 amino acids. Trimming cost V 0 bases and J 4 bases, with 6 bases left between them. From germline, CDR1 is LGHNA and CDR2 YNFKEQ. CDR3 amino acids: CASSQEGAETQYF. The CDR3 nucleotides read TGTGCCAGCAGCCAAGAGGGGGCAGAGACCCAGTACTTC.

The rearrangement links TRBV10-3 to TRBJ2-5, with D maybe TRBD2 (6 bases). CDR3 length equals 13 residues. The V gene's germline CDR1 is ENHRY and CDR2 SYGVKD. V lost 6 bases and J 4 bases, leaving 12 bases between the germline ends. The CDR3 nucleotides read TGTGCCATCAGAGAGGACTACTCAGAGACCCAGTACTTC. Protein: CAIREDYSETQYF.

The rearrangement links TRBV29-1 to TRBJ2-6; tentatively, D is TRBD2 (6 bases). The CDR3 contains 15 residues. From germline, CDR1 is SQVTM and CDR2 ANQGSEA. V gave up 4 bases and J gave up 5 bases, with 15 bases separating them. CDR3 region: CSVVSGEGRANVLTF. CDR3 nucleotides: TGCAGCGTTGTATCGGGGGAAGGGCGGGCCAACGTCCTGACTTTC.

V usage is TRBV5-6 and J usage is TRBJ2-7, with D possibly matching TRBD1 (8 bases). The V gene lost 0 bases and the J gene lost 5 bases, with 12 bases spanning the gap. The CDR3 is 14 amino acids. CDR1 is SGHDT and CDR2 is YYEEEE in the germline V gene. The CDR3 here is CASSLGTGRDEQYF. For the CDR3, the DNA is TGTGCCAGCAGCTTGGGGACAGGGAGGGACGAGCAGTACTTC.

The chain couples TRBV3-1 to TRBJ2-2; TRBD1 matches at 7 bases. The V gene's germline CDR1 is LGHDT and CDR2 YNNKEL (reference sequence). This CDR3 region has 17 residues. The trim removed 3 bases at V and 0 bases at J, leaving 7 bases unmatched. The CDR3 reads CASSHPAGTANTGELFF. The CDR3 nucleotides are TGTGCCAGCAGCCACCCCGCTGGGACAGCGAACACCGGGGAGCTGTTTTTT.

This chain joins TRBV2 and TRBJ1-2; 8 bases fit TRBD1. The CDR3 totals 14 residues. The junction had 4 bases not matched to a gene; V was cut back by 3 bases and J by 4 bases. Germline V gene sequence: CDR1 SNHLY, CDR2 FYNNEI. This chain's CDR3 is CASSEGTGVYGYTF. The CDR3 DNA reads TGTGCCAGCAGTGAGGGGACAGGAGTCTATGGCTACACCTTC.

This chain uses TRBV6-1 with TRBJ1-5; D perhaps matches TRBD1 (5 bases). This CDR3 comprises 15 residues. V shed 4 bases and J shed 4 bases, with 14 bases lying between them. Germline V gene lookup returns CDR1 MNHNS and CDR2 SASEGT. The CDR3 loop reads CASSVSGQPNQPQHF. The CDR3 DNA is TGTGCCAGCAGTGTGTCAGGACAACCAAATCAGCCCCAGCATTTT.